A selection of T cell receptor beta chains follows, all from one sample in a study of blood T cell repertoires in COVID-19. The data were produced by immunoSEQ multiplex PCR, yet TCRdb's version contains in-frame clones alone and is incomplete. Of 200,000 to 250,000 clones listed, 75% to 90% are singletons. The sample was peripheral blood. These receptor sequences come from a woman of 80 years or more with COVID-19, enrolled during active disease. Each CDR3 is given with its conserved first and last residue. The order of the fields is J gene, D gene, clone size, V gene, CDR3 protein, CDR3 DNA. D genes are given only for firm matches. Expanded clones are given a class, and other clones once, few, many or no size at all.

J gene: TRBJ2-5; D gene: .; clone size: .; V gene: TRBV7-8; CDR3 protein: CASSLEAMSQETQYF; CDR3 DNA: TGTGCCAGCAGCTTAGAAGCCATGAGCCAAGAGACCCAGTACTTC
J gene: TRBJ1-1; D gene: .; clone size: .; V gene: TRBV7-9; CDR3 protein: CAKDSMNTEAFF; CDR3 DNA: TGTGCAAAGGACAGTATGAACACTGAAGCTTTCTTT
J gene: TRBJ2-3; D gene: .; clone size: .; V gene: TRBV7-2; CDR3 protein: CASSLFRVTDTQYF; CDR3 DNA: TGTGCCAGCAGCTTATTCAGGGTGACAGATACGCAGTATTTT
J gene: TRBJ1-5; D gene: .; clone size: .; V gene: TRBV12-3/TRBV12-4; CDR3 protein: CASSWDNYQPQHF; CDR3 DNA: TGTGCCAGCAGTTGGGACAACTATCAGCCCCAGCATTTT
J gene: TRBJ1-2; D gene: TRBD1; clone size: .; V gene: TRBV7-2; CDR3 protein: CASSLVSGQGNYGYTF; CDR3 DNA: TGTGCCAGCAGCTTAGTGTCGGGACAGGGGAACTATGGCTACACCTTC
J gene: TRBJ1-6; D gene: .; clone size: few; V gene: TRBV4-1; CDR3 protein: CASSQEGSFLNSPLHF; CDR3 DNA: TGCGCCAGCAGCCAAGAGGGCAGCTTCCTTAATTCACCCCTCCACTTT
J gene: TRBJ1-2; D gene: TRBD1; clone size: .; V gene: TRBV27; CDR3 protein: CASSLSGAGGAKRNGYTF; CDR3 DNA: TGTGCCAGCAGTTTATCGGGGGCAGGGGGCGCGAAAAGGAATGGCTACACCTTC
J gene: TRBJ2-5; D gene: TRBD2; clone size: few; V gene: TRBV11-3; CDR3 protein: CASSRDAGEWETQYF; CDR3 DNA: TGTGCCAGCAGCCGCGATGCGGGAGAATGGGAGACCCAGTACTTC
J gene: TRBJ2-1; D gene: .; clone size: .; V gene: TRBV7-2; CDR3 protein: CASSLVQGSYNEQFF; CDR3 DNA: TGTGCCAGCAGCTTAGTCCAGGGTTCCTACAATGAGCAGTTCTTC
J gene: TRBJ1-1; D gene: .; clone size: .; V gene: TRBV28; CDR3 protein: CASGQAGYTEAFF; CDR3 DNA: TGTGCCAGTGGTCAGGCAGGGTACACTGAAGCTTTCTTT
J gene: TRBJ2-3; D gene: TRBD2; clone size: .; V gene: TRBV5-1; CDR3 protein: CASSLVSGTRMDTQYF; CDR3 DNA: TGCGCCAGCAGCTTGGTATCCGGGACTAGGATGGATACGCAGTATTTT
J gene: TRBJ1-5; D gene: .; clone size: .; V gene: TRBV7-2; CDR3 protein: CASSSQGRSNQPQHF; CDR3 DNA: TGTGCCAGCAGTTCTCAGGGTCGGAGCAATCAGCCCCAGCATTTT
J gene: TRBJ1-1; D gene: .; clone size: .; V gene: TRBV10-3; CDR3 protein: CAISEQTNTEAFF; CDR3 DNA: TGTGCCATCAGTGAACAGACGAACACTGAAGCTTTCTTT
J gene: TRBJ1-6; D gene: TRBD1; clone size: .; V gene: TRBV28; CDR3 protein: CASGQDSPLHF; CDR3 DNA: TGTGCCAGCGGACAGGATTCACCCCTCCACTTT
J gene: TRBJ1-2; D gene: TRBD1; clone size: .; V gene: TRBV9; CDR3 protein: CASSVSPGQGTYGYTF; CDR3 DNA: TGTGCCAGCAGCGTGTCACCGGGACAGGGTACCTATGGCTACACCTTC
J gene: TRBJ1-4; D gene: .; clone size: once; V gene: TRBV19; CDR3 protein: CASNRDRINEKLFF; CDR3 DNA: TGTGCCAGTAACCGGGATCGGATTAATGAAAAACTGTTTTTT
J gene: TRBJ1-1; D gene: .; clone size: .; V gene: TRBV6-5; CDR3 protein: CASSGVGEAFF; CDR3 DNA: TGTGCCAGCAGCGGCGTCGGGGAAGCTTTCTTT
J gene: TRBJ2-1; D gene: TRBD1; clone size: .; V gene: TRBV12-5; CDR3 protein: CASGPNRGLLTNEQFF; CDR3 DNA: TGTGCTAGTGGCCCAAACAGGGGGCTCTTGACGAATGAGCAGTTCTTC
J gene: TRBJ2-3; D gene: .; clone size: .; V gene: TRBV5-1; CDR3 protein: CASSHPGAGDVDTQYF; CDR3 DNA: TGCGCCAGCAGCCACCCGGGTGCAGGGGACGTAGATACGCAGTATTTT
J gene: TRBJ1-6; D gene: .; clone size: .; V gene: TRBV6-5; CDR3 protein: CASSRRGGNSPLHF; CDR3 DNA: TGTGCCAGCAGTCGTCGGGGGGGGAATTCACCCCTCCACTTT
J gene: TRBJ1-1; D gene: TRBD1; clone size: .; V gene: TRBV9; CDR3 protein: CASSHTGDTEAFF; CDR3 DNA: TGTGCCAGCAGTCATACAGGGGACACTGAAGCTTTCTTT
J gene: TRBJ2-1; D gene: TRBD2; clone size: .; V gene: TRBV7-8; CDR3 protein: CASSRIQRGYNEQFF; CDR3 DNA: TGTGCCAGCAGTCGAATCCAGCGGGGCTACAATGAGCAGTTCTTC
J gene: TRBJ1-4; D gene: .; clone size: .; V gene: TRBV6-5; CDR3 protein: CASKRGEKLFF; CDR3 DNA: TGTGCCTCCAAACGAGGGGAAAAACTGTTTTTT
J gene: TRBJ1-2; D gene: .; clone size: .; V gene: TRBV7-2; CDR3 protein: CASSFINYGYTF; CDR3 DNA: TGTGCCAGCAGTTTCATTAACTATGGCTACACCTTC
J gene: TRBJ1-1; D gene: .; clone size: .; V gene: TRBV14; CDR3 protein: CASSRRQDSAAFF; CDR3 DNA: TGTGCCAGCAGCCGACGACAGGACTCAGCGGCTTTCTTT
J gene: TRBJ2-3; D gene: .; clone size: .; V gene: TRBV7-9; CDR3 protein: CASSLTRLASTDTQYF; CDR3 DNA: TGTGCCAGCAGCTTAACTAGACTTGCTAGCACAGATACGCAGTATTTT
J gene: TRBJ1-1; D gene: TRBD1; clone size: .; V gene: TRBV11-2; CDR3 protein: CASSPGDRVFSDTEAFF; CDR3 DNA: TGTGCCAGCAGCCCGGGGGACAGGGTGTTTTCGGACACTGAAGCTTTCTTT
J gene: TRBJ2-3; D gene: TRBD2; clone size: .; V gene: TRBV5-4; CDR3 protein: CASREGLAPDTQYF; CDR3 DNA: TGTGCCAGTAGGGAGGGACTAGCCCCAGATACGCAGTATTTT
J gene: TRBJ2-2; D gene: .; clone size: once; V gene: TRBV7-2; CDR3 protein: CASSSQVSPPRELFF; CDR3 DNA: TGTGCCAGCAGCTCCCAGGTTTCCCCACCGAGGGAGCTGTTTTTT
J gene: TRBJ2-7; D gene: .; clone size: .; V gene: TRBV6-1; CDR3 protein: CASSEDQKLGGEQYF; CDR3 DNA: TGTGCCAGCAGTGAAGATCAAAAGCTGGGGGGCGAGCAGTACTTC
J gene: TRBJ2-2; D gene: .; clone size: .; V gene: TRBV7-9; CDR3 protein: CASSFLAHTGELFF; CDR3 DNA: TGTGCCAGCAGCTTCCTAGCCCACACCGGGGAGCTGTTTTTT
J gene: TRBJ1-1; D gene: .; clone size: .; V gene: TRBV7-2; CDR3 protein: CASSSQGGTEAFF; CDR3 DNA: TGTGCCAGCAGCTCACAGGGTGGGACTGAAGCTTTCTTT
J gene: TRBJ1-2; D gene: .; clone size: .; V gene: TRBV7-2; CDR3 protein: CASSPGRGDYGYTF; CDR3 DNA: TGTGCCAGCAGCCCAGGGAGGGGAGACTATGGCTACACCTTC
J gene: TRBJ2-6; D gene: .; clone size: .; V gene: TRBV5-5; CDR3 protein: CASSLAGGAGANVLTF; CDR3 DNA: TGTGCCAGCAGCTTGGCGGGGGGCGCTGGGGCCAACGTCCTGACTTTC